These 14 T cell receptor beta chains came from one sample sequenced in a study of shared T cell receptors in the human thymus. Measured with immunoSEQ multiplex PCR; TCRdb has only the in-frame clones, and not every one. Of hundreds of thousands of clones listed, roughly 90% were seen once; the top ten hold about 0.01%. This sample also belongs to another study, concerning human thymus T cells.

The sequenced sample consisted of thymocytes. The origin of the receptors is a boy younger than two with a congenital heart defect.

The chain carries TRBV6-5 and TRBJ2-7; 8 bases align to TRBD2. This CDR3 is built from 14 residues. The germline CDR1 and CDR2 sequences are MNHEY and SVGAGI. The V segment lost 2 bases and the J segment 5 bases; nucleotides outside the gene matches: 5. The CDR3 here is CASSYRREAHEQYF. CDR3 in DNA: TGTGCCAGCAGTTACCGGCGGGAGGCCCACGAGCAGTACTTC.

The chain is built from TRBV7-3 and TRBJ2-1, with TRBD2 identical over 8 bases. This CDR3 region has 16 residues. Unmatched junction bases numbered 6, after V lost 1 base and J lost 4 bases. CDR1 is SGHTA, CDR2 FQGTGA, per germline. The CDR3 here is CASSLIGGRRYNEQFF. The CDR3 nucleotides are TGTGCCAGCAGCTTAATCGGCGGGAGGAGGTACAATGAGCAGTTCTTC.

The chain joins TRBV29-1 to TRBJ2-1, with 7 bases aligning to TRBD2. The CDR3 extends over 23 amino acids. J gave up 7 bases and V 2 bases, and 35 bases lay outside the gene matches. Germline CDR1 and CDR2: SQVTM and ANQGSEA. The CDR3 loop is CSVEFRGGAGASSHLFVGNEQFF. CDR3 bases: TGCAGCGTTGAATTTAGGGGTGGGGCGGGAGCATCTTCCCATCTCTTTGTTGGGAATGAGCAGTTCTTC.

As DNA, the CDR3 is TGTGCCAGCAGTTTATTAGCGGGGAACTCCTACAATGAGCAGTTCTTC. As protein: CASSLLAGNSYNEQFF. The chain is built from TRBV28 and TRBJ2-1; 8 positions agree with TRBD2. Germline V gives CDR1 MDHEN, CDR2 SYDVKM. J gave up 0 bases and V 1 base, and 2 bases lay outside the gene matches. The CDR3 extends over 16 amino acids. Together with reference TRBV28 and TRBJ2-1, the CDR3 gives the full variable domain: DVKVTQSSRYLVKRTGEKVFLECVQDMDHENMFWYRQDPGLGLRLIYFSYDVKMKEKGDIPEGYSVSREKKERFSLILESASTNQTSMYLCASSLLAGNSYNEQFFGPGTRLTVL.

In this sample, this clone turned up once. This chain's CDR3 is CASSSLNNEQYF. The CDR3 DNA sequence: TGTGCCAGCAGCTCTCTTAATAACGAGCAGTACTTC. The chain joins TRBV7-2 to TRBJ2-7, with D unclear. This CDR3 comprises 12 residues. Trimming pared 4 bases from V and 5 bases from J, leaving 9 bases between. Germline CDR1 and CDR2: SGHTA and FQGNSA. Full variable domain (rest looked up from reference TRBV7-2 and TRBJ2-7): GAGVSQSPSNKVTEKGKDVELRCDPISGHTALYWYRQSLGQGLEFLIYFQGNSAPDKSGLPSDRFSAERTGGSVSTLTIQRTQQEDSAVYLCASSSLNNEQYFGPGTRLTVT.

CDR3 sequence: CASSVASSSRDRGQRGGNTIYF. CDR3 in DNA: TGTGCCAGCAGCGTAGCCTCCTCCTCCCGGGACAGGGGGCAGAGGGGTGGAAACACCATATATTTT. This chain joins TRBV9 and TRBJ1-3; TRBD1 matches at 12 bases. The CDR3 has 22 amino acids. Germline loops: CDR1 SGDLS, CDR2 YYNGEE. The ends lost 0 bases at V and 3 bases at J; junction bases unmatched: 19.

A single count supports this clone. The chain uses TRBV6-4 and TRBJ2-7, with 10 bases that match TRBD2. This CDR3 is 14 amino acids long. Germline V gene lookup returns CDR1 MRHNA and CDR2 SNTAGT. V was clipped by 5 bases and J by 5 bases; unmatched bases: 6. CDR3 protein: CASSPTSGFNEQYF. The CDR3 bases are TGTGCCAGCAGTCCGACTAGCGGGTTCAACGAGCAGTACTTC.

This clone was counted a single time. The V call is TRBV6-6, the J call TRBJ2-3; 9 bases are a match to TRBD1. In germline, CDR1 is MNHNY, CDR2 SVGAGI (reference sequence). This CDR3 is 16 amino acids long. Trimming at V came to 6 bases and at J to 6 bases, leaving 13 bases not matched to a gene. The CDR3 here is CASRQLTGGGCDTQYF. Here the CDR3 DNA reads TGTGCCAGCAGACAACTGACAGGGGGGGGATGTGATACGCAGTATTTT.

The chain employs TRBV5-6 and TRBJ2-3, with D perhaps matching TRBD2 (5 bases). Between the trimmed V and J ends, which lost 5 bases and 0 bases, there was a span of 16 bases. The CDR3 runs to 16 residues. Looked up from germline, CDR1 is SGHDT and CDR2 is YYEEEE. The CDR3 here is CASRSYGSGSTDTQYF. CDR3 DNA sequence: TGTGCCAGCAGGTCCTACGGCAGCGGAAGCACAGATACGCAGTATTTT.

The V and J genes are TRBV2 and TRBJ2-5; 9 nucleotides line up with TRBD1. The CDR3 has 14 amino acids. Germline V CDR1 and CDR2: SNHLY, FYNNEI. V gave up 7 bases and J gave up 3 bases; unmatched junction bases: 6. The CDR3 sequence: CASKGTGKEETQYF. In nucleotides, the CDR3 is TGTGCCAGCAAAGGGACAGGGAAGGAAGAGACCCAGTACTTC.

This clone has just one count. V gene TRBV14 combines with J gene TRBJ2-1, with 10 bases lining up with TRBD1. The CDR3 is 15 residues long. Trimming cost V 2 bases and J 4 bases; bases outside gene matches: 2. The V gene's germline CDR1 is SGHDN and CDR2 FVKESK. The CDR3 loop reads CASSQWGQGYNEQFF. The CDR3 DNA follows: TGTGCCAGCAGCCAATGGGGACAGGGGTACAATGAGCAGTTCTTC.

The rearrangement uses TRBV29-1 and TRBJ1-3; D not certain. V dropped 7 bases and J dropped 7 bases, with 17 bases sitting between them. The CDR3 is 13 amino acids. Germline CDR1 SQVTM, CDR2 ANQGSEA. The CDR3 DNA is TGCAGCGCCGTCGGGAGGGTGTGGAACACCATATATTTT. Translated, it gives CSAVGRVWNTIYF.

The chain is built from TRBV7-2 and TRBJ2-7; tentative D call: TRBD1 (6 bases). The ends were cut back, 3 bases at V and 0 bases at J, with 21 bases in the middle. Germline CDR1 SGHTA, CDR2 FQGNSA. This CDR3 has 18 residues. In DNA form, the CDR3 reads TGTGCCAGCAGCTTCAAAATGACAGGCACGCAACCCTCCTACGAGCAGTACTTC. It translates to CASSFKMTGTQPSYEQYF.

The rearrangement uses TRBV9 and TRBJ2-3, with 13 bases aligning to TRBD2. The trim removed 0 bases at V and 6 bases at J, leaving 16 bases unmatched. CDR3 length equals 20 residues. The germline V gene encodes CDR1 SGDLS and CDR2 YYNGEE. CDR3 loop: CASSVGFSPGLAGLGDTQYF. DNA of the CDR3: TGTGCCAGCAGCGTAGGATTCTCCCCGGGACTAGCGGGATTAGGGGATACGCAGTATTTT. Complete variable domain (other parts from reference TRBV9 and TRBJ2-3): DSGVTQTPKHLITATGQRVTLRCSPRSGDLSVYWYQQSLDQGLQFLIQYYNGEERAKGNILERFSAQQFPDLHSELNLSSLELGDSALYFCASSVGFSPGLAGLGDTQYFGPGTRLTVL.